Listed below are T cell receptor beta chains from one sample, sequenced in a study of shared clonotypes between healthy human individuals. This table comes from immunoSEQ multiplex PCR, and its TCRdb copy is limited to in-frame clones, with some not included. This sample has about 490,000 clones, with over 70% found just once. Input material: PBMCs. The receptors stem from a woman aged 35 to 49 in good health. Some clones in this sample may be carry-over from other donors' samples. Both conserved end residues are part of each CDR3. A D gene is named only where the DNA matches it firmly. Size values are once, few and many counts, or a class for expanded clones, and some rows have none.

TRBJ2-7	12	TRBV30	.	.	CAWSKRGHEQYF	TGTGCCTGGAGTAAAAGGGGCCACGAGCAGTACTTC
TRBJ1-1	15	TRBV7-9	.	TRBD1	CASSWGQIMNTEAFF	TGTGCCAGCAGCTGGGGACAGATAATGAACACTGAAGCTTTCTTT
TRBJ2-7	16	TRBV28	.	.	CASSLIPRYQTYEQYF	TGTGCCAGCAGTTTAATCCCCCGATACCAGACCTACGAGCAGTACTTC
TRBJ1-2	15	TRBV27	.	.	CASSLSRGGGYGYTF	TGTGCCAGCAGTTTATCGCGGGGGGGCGGGTATGGCTACACCTTC
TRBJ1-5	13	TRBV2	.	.	CASTRGASQPQHF	TGTGCCAGCACTCGGGGGGCTAGTCAGCCCCAGCATTTT
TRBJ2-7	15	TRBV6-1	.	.	CASSEARRGRSEQYF	TGTGCCAGCAGTGAAGCGCGCAGGGGAAGGAGCGAGCAGTACTTC
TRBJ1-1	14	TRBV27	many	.	CASSFDRTNTEAFF	TGTGCCAGCAGCTTCGACAGAACGAACACTGAAGCTTTCTTT
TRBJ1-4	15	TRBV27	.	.	CASSSQGMGGEKLFF	TGTGCCAGCAGTTCACAGGGTATGGGGGGGGAAAAACTGTTTTTT
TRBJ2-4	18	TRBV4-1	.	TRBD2	CASSQDTARGAAKNIQYF	TGCGCCAGCAGCCAAGATACCGCGCGGGGGGCAGCCAAAAACATTCAGTACTTC
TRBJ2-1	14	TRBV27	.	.	CASSSPGLINEQFF	TGTGCCAGCAGTTCGCCGGGACTGATCAATGAGCAGTTCTTC
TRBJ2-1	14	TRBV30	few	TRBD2	CAWISGSSYNEQFF	TGTGCCTGGATTAGCGGGAGCTCCTACAATGAGCAGTTCTTC
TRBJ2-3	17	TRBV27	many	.	CASNFGGGSRGGDTQYF	TGTGCCAGCAATTTTGGAGGGGGAAGTCGAGGTGGAGATACGCAGTATTTT
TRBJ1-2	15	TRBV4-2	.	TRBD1	CASSIPGQENYGYTF	TGTGCCAGCAGCATACCGGGACAGGAAAACTATGGCTACACCTTC
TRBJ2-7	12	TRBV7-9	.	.	CASSFRGYEQYF	TGTGCCAGCAGCTTTAGGGGATACGAGCAGTACTTC
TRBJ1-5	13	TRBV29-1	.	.	CSVEEGAHQPQHF	TGCAGCGTTGAGGAGGGAGCCCATCAGCCCCAGCATTTT
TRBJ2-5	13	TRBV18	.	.	CASSPTYQETQYF	TGTGCCAGCTCACCCACGTACCAAGAGACCCAGTACTTC
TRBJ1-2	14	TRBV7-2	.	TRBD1	CASSSAGTGDGYTF	TGTGCCAGCAGCTCCGCCGGGACAGGGGACGGCTACACCTTC
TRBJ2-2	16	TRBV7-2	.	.	CASSPSGGGGTGELFF	TGTGCCAGCAGCCCGAGTGGGGGCGGGGGAACCGGGGAGCTGTTTTTT
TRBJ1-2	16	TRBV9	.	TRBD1	CASTLSLDPGGVGYTF	TGTGCCAGCACCCTTTCCCTAGATCCAGGGGGAGTTGGCTACACCTTC
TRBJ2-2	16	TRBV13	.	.	CASSSGQGLTTGELFF	TGTGCCAGCAGCTCTGGACAGGGACTAACTACCGGGGAGCTGTTTTTT
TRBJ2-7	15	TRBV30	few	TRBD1	CAWAKGLQGGYEQYF	TGTGCCTGGGCAAAGGGCTTACAGGGGGGATACGAGCAGTACTTC
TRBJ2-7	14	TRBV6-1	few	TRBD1	CASSLDRGYYEQYF	TGTGCCAGCAGCTTGGACAGGGGCTACTACGAGCAGTACTTC
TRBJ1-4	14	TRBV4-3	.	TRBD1	CASSQGQGREKLFF	TGCGCCAGCAGCCAGGGACAGGGAAGGGAAAAACTGTTTTTT
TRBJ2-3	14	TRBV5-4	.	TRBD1	CASSRDSSTDTQYF	TGTGCCAGCAGCCGGGACAGCAGCACAGATACGCAGTATTTT
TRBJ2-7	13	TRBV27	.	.	CASSFERICEQYF	TGTGCCAGCAGTTTCGAGAGAATCTGCGAGCAGTACTTC
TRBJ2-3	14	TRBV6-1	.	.	CASLGTSGTDTQYF	TGTGCCAGTCTCGGGACAAGCGGCACAGATACGCAGTATTTT
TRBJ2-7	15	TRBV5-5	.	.	CASSGAWGSSYEQYF	TGTGCCAGCAGCGGTGCGTGGGGGAGCTCCTACGAGCAGTACTTC
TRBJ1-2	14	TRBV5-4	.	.	CASSPTGPGHGYTF	TGTGCCAGCAGCCCTACGGGTCCGGGGCATGGCTACACCTTC
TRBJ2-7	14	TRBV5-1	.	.	CASRPEGDSYEQYF	TGCGCCAGCAGACCCGAGGGGGATTCCTACGAGCAGTACTTC
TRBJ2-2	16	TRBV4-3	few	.	CASSQEKGPYTGELFF	TGCGCCAGCAGCCAAGAAAAAGGTCCATACACCGGGGAGCTGTTTTTT
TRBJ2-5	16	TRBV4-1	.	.	CASSQPGGGPGETQYF	TGCGCCAGCAGCCAGCCAGGGGGGGGCCCGGGAGAGACCCAGTACTTC
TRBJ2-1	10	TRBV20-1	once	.	CSADPNEQFF	TGCAGTGCCGACCCCAATGAGCAGTTCTTC
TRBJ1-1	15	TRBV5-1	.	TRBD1	CASSLGTGRDTEAFF	TGCGCCAGCAGCTTGGGGACAGGGCGGGACACTGAAGCTTTCTTT
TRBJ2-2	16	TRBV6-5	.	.	CASSYGQRWKTGELFF	TGTGCCAGCAGTTACGGCCAGCGCTGGAAAACCGGGGAGCTGTTTTTT
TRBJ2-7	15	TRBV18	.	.	CASSLTIFSSYEQYF	TGTGCCAGCTCACTGACAATCTTTAGCTCCTACGAGCAGTACTTC
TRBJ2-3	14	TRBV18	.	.	CASSPPSVGYTQYF	TGTGCCAGCTCACCACCTTCGGTGGGGTATACGCAGTATTTT
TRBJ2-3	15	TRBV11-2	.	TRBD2	CASSPSGRVADTQYF	TGTGCCAGCAGCCCTAGCGGGAGAGTCGCAGATACGCAGTATTTT
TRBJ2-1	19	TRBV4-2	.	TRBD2	CASSQDGLAGGLSYNEQFF	TGTGCCAGCAGCCAAGACGGGCTAGCGGGAGGCCTCTCCTACAATGAGCAGTTCTTC
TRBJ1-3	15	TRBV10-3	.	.	CAISATGGPGNTIYF	TGTGCCATCAGTGCCACGGGGGGGCCTGGAAACACCATATATTTT
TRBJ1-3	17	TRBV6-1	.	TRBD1	CASSVARDRSIGNTIYF	TGTGCCAGCAGTGTTGCCCGGGACAGGAGTATTGGAAACACCATATATTTT
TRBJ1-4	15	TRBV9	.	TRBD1	CASSSGTGGNEKLFF	TGTGCCAGCAGCTCCGGGACAGGGGGAAATGAAAAACTGTTTTTT
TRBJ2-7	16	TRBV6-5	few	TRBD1	CASSSPGTGGIYEQYF	TGTGCCAGCAGTTCTCCCGGGACAGGGGGTATCTACGAGCAGTACTTC
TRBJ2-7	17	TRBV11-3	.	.	CASSLDSLRAAAGEQYF	TGTGCCAGCAGCTTAGATTCGTTAAGGGCGGCCGCCGGGGAGCAGTACTTC
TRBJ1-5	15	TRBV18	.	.	CASSPLQDSNQPQHF	TGTGCCAGCTCACCACTACAGGATAGCAATCAGCCCCAGCATTTT
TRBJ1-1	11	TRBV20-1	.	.	CSASRGIEAFF	TGCAGTGCCTCAAGGGGGATTGAAGCTTTCTTT
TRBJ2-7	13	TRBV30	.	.	CAWSVLNSQEQYF	TGTGCCTGGAGTGTACTTAACAGTCAAGAGCAGTACTTC
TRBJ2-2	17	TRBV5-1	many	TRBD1	CASSPGPQGAGAGELFF	TGCGCCAGCAGCCCAGGACCTCAGGGGGCTGGGGCCGGGGAGCTGTTTTTT
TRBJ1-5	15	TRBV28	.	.	CASRKLEGGNQPQHF	TGTGCCAGCAGGAAATTAGAGGGGGGCAATCAGCCCCAGCATTTT
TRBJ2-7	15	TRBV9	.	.	CASSVNALGDTEQYF	TGTGCCAGCAGCGTAAACGCTTTGGGGGACACCGAGCAGTACTTC
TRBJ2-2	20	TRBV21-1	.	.	CASSKARETSGKSKAGELFF	TGTGCCAGCAGCAAAGCGCGTGAGACTAGCGGGAAGAGTAAGGCCGGGGAGCTGTTTTTT
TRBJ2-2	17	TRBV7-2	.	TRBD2	CASSPEGLASSTGELFF	TGTGCCAGCAGCCCCGAGGGACTAGCTTCATCAACCGGGGAGCTGTTTTTT
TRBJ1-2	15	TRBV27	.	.	CASSLSPGQFYGYTF	TGTGCCAGCAGTTTATCCCCCGGACAGTTCTATGGCTACACCTTC
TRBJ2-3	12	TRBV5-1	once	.	CDSSLRTDTQYF	TGCGACAGCAGCTTGCGAACAGATACGCAGTATTTT
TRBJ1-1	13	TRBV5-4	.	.	CASRTDTNTEAFF	TGTGCCAGCAGAACGGACACGAACACTGAAGCTTTCTTT
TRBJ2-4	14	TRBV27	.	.	CASSAGQTKNIQYF	TGTGCCAGCAGCGCGGGACAAACTAAAAACATTCAGTACTTC
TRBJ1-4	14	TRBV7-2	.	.	CASSLLATVGELFF	TGTGCCAGCAGCCTCTTGGCTACCGTAGGGGAACTGTTTTTT
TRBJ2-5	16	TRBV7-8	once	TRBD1	CASSQYLEGQQETQYF	TGTGCCAGCAGCCAATACCTCGAGGGACAGCAAGAGACCCAGTACTTC
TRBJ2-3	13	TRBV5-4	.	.	CASSSGGTDTQYF	TGTGCCAGCAGCTCAGGGGGCACAGATACGCAGTATTTT
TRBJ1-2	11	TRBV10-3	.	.	CAISGGRGYTF	TGTGCCATCAGCGGAGGAAGGGGCTACACCTTC